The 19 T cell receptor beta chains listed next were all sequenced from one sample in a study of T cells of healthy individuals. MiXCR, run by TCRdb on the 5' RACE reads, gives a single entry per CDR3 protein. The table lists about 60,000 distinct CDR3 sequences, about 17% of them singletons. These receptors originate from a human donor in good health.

CDR3 DNA: TGTGCCAGCAGTCGCCGGGGACTAGCGTGGGATGAGCAGTTCTTC. This sequence encodes CASSRRGLAWDEQFF. This chain links TRBV28 with TRBJ2-1; 10 nucleotides agree with TRBD2. V lost 5 bases and J lost 8; bases outside the gene matches: 9. CDR1 is MDHEN, CDR2 SYDVKM, per germline. CDR3 size: 15 residues.

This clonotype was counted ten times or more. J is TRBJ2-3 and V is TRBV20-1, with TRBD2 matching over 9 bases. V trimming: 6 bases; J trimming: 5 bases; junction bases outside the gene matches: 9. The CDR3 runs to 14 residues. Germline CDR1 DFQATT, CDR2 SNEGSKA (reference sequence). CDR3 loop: CSAHSGRQLDTQYF. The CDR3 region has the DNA TGCAGTGCCCATAGCGGGAGACAGCTAGATACGCAGTATTTT.

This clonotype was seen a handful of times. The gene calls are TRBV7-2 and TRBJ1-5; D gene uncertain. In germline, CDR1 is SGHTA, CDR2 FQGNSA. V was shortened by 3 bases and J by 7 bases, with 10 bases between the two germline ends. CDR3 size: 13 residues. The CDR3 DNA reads TGTGCCAGCAGCTTCCAATTCGGGCAGCCCCAGCATTTT. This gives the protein CASSFQFGQPQHF.

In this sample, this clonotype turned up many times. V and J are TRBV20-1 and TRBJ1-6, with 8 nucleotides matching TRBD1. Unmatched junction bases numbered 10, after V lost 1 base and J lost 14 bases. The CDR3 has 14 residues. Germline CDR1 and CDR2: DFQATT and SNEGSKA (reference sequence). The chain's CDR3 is CSARVGTGVASLHF. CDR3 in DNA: TGCAGTGCTAGAGTGGGGACAGGTGTTGCATCCCTCCACTTT.

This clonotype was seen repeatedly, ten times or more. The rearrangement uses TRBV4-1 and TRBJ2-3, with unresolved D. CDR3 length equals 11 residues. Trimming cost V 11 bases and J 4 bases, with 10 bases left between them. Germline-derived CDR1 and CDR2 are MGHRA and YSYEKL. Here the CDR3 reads CAVRAADTQYF. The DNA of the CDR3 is TGCGCCGTTAGAGCTGCAGATACGCAGTATTTT.

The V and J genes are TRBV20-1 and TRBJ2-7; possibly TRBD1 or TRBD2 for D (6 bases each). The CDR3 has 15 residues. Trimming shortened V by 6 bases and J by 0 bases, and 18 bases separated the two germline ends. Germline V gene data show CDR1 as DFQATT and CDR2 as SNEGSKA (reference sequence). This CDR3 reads CSAEGGSISSYEQYF. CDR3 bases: TGCAGTGCAGAGGGGGGTTCCATAAGCTCCTACGAGCAGTACTTC.

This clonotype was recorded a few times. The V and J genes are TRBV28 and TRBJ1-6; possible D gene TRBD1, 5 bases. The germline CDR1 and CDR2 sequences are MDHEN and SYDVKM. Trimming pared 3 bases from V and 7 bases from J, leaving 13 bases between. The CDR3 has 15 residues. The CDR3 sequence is CASSLWGDRNSPLHF. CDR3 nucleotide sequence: TGTGCCAGCAGTTTGTGGGGGGACCGCAATTCACCCCTCCACTTT.

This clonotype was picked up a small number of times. The CDR3, as DNA: TGCAGCGTTGGGACAGGGGAATACACTGAAGCTTTCTTT. Translation gives CSVGTGEYTEAFF. The V call is TRBV29-1, the J call TRBJ1-1, with 9 bases identical to TRBD1. The trim removed 4 bases at V and 3 bases at J, leaving 3 bases unmatched. The germline gives CDR1 SQVTM, CDR2 ANQGSEA. The CDR3 has 13 residues.

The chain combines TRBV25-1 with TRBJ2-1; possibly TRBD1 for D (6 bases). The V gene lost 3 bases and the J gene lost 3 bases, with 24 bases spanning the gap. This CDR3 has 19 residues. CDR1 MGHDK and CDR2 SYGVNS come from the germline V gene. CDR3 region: CASSDPALSQGKGYNEQFF. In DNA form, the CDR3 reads TGTGCCAGCAGTGATCCGGCCCTCAGCCAGGGGAAAGGCTACAATGAGCAGTTCTTC.

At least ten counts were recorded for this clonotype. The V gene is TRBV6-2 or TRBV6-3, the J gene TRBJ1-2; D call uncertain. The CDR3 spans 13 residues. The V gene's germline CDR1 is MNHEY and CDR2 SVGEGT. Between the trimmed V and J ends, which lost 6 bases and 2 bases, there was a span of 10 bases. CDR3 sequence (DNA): TGTGCCAGCAGGCTGGACGGCAACTATGGCTACACCTTC. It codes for CASRLDGNYGYTF.

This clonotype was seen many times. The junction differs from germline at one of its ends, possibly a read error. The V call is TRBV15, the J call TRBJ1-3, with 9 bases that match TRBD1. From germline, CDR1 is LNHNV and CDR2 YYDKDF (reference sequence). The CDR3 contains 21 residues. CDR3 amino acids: CATSRDSGDYRGRFAGNTIYF. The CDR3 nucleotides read TGTGCCACCAGCAGAGATTCGGGGGATTACAGGGGGCGCTTCGCTGGAAACACCATATACTTT.

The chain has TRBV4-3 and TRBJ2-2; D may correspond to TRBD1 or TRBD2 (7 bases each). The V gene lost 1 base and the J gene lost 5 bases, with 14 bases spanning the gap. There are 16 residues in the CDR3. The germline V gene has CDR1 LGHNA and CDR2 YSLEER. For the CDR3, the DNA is TGCGCCAGCAGCCAAGGGGGAGGGGGCGCGACCGGGGAGCTGTTTTTT. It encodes CASSQGGGGATGELFF.

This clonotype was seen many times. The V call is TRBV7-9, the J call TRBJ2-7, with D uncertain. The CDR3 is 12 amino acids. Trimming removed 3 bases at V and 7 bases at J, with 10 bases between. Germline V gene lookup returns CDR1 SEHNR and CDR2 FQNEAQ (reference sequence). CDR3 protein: CASSFLGLEQYF. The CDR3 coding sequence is TGTGCCAGCAGCTTTTTGGGTCTTGAGCAGTACTTC.

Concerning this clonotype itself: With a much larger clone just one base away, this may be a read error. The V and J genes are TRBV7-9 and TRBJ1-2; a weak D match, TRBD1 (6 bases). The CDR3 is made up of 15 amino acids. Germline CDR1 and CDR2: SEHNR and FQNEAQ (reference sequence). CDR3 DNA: TGTGCCAGCAGTACTCCTGGGACATATGTACGTGGCTACAACTTC. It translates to CASSTPGTYVRGYNF.

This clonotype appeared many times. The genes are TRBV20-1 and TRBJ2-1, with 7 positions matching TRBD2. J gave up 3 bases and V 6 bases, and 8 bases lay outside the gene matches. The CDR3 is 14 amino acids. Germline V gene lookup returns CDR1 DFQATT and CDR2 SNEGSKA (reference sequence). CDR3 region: CSARGRGVYNEQFF. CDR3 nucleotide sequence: TGCAGTGCACGCGGGAGAGGGGTCTACAATGAGCAGTTCTTC.

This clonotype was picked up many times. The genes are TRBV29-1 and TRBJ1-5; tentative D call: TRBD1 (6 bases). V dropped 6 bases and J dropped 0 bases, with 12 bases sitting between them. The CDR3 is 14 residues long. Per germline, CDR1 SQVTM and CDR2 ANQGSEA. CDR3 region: CSVATGYSNQPQHF. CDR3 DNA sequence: TGCAGCGTCGCGACAGGCTATAGCAATCAGCCCCAGCATTTT.

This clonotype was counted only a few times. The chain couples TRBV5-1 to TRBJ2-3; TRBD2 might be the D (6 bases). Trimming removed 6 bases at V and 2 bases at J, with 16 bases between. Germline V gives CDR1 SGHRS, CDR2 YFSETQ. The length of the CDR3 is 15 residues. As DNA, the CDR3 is TGCGCCAGCACCTTCCGGGGACTCCCCACAGATACGCAGTATTTT. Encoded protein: CASTFRGLPTDTQYF.

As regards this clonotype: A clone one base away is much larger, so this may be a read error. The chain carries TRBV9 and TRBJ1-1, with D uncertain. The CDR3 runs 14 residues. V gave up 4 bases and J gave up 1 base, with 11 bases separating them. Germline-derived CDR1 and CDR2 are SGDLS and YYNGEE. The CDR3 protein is CASSPGWTNTEAFF. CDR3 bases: TGTGCCAGCAGCCCAGGATGGACGAACACTGAAGCTTTCTTT.

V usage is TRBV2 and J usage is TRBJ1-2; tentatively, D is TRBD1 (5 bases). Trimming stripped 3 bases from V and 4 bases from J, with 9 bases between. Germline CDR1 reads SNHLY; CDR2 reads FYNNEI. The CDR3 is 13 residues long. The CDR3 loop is CASSEIQVYGYTF. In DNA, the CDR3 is TGTGCCAGCAGTGAGATACAGGTCTATGGCTACACCTTC.